Reported below is one T cell receptor beta chain. The source of the sample is a study of blood T cell repertoires in COVID-19. Study-wide background: PBMCs, B-cell-depleted T cells, or T cells provided the cDNA or gDNA that made up the material.

V was pared by 1 base and J by 6 bases, with 15 bases between. The CDR3 has 15 residues. From germline, CDR1 is LGHNA and CDR2 YNFKEQ. The authors' processing: The assay estimated nucleated cells by amplifying reference gene primers. The assay was immunoSEQ multiplex PCR, and TCRdb's table has in-frame clones only and misses some. V and J calls plus clone size are reproduced from that table; the DNA served to infer D and trimming. The data hold roughly 160,000 clones, with around 88% observed a single time. The rearrangement joins TRBV4-2 to TRBJ1-1, with TRBD1 as a possible D gene (5 bases). The clonotype comes from a woman aged 70 to 79 who had recovered from COVID-19. Sequencing was performed on peripheral blood. The chain's CDR3 is CASSQAAGGSPEAFF. CDR3 nucleotide sequence: TGTGCCAGCAGCCAAGCCGCGGGGGGGAGTCCTGAAGCTTTCTTT.